This is a list of T cell receptor beta chains from one sample in a study of long-term antiretroviral therapy in people with HIV. The method was immunoSEQ multiplex PCR; TCRdb's version includes in-frame clones alone and lacks a portion of them. This table holds around 28,000 clones, about 90% found once. Sequenced here: unsorted PBMCs, sampled 1.8 years after starting antiretroviral therapy. The source is a woman aged 18-35 years with HIV. Both conserved end residues are part of each CDR3. Each record gives: J gene, clone size, V gene, CDR3 protein. Only part of the rows carry a size: once, few, many, or a class if the clone is expanded.

J gene: TRBJ2-3; clone size: NA; V gene: TRBV27; CDR3 protein: CASSLRGQMTQYF
J gene: TRBJ2-7; clone size: NA; V gene: TRBV7-2; CDR3 protein: CASSQVGDYEQYF
J gene: TRBJ1-1; clone size: once; V gene: TRBV18; CDR3 protein: CASSPSPGNEEAFF
J gene: TRBJ1-5; clone size: NA; V gene: TRBV14; CDR3 protein: CASSQLPGQPQHF
J gene: TRBJ2-5; clone size: NA; V gene: TRBV7-3; CDR3 protein: CASSVGTQLKETQYF
J gene: TRBJ2-7; clone size: NA; V gene: TRBV7-9; CDR3 protein: CASSLVVPYEQYF
J gene: TRBJ2-1; clone size: NA; V gene: TRBV18; CDR3 protein: CASSPTRGDSYNEQFF
J gene: TRBJ2-7; clone size: NA; V gene: TRBV19; CDR3 protein: CASSIGGPPPTYEQYF
J gene: TRBJ2-1; clone size: NA; V gene: TRBV10-2; CDR3 protein: CASSEYVGLEQFF
J gene: TRBJ2-3; clone size: once; V gene: TRBV15; CDR3 protein: CATSRDPQGGGGTQYF
J gene: TRBJ2-1; clone size: NA; V gene: TRBV9; CDR3 protein: CASSVVEVDEQFF
J gene: TRBJ1-6; clone size: NA; V gene: TRBV7-3; CDR3 protein: CASSLDGGLSPLHF
J gene: TRBJ2-3; clone size: NA; V gene: TRBV11-1; CDR3 protein: CASSRRDYYTDTQYF
J gene: TRBJ2-2; clone size: few; V gene: TRBV6-6; CDR3 protein: CATESNTGELFF
J gene: TRBJ1-3; clone size: NA; V gene: TRBV7-9; CDR3 protein: CASSRGGEWSGNTIYF
J gene: TRBJ1-2; clone size: NA; V gene: TRBV18; CDR3 protein: CASSPQPRGPYGYTF